This T cell receptor beta chain is from a study of shared clonotypes between healthy human individuals. Whole-study findings and limits: Though the depth was large, rarefaction showed that sorted-subset sequencing was incomplete. Sampling covered blood only; tissue repertoires likely differ.

CDR3 length: 14 residues. Trimming left V 5 bases short and J 3 bases short, with 12 bases between. Germline CDR1 and CDR2: SGHTA and FQGTGA. The protocol was immunoSEQ multiplex PCR, while the TCRdb copy is restricted to in-frame clones and leaves out a portion. This table holds 600,000 to 800,000 clones, over 55% found once. In the case of this clone: The target antigen is unknown.

Healthy HIV-negative adults without recent acute infections or vaccinations served as donors. This sequence originates from a woman under 40 in good health. The source material was memory CD4+ T cells sorted from blood. Subset here: CD45RA-negative fraction. V usage is TRBV7-3 and J usage is TRBJ2-3, with TRBD2 as a possible D gene (6 bases). CDR3 sequence: CASSDRLETDTQYF. DNA of the CDR3: TGTGCCAGCAGCGATCGACTAGAAACAGATACGCAGTATTTT.